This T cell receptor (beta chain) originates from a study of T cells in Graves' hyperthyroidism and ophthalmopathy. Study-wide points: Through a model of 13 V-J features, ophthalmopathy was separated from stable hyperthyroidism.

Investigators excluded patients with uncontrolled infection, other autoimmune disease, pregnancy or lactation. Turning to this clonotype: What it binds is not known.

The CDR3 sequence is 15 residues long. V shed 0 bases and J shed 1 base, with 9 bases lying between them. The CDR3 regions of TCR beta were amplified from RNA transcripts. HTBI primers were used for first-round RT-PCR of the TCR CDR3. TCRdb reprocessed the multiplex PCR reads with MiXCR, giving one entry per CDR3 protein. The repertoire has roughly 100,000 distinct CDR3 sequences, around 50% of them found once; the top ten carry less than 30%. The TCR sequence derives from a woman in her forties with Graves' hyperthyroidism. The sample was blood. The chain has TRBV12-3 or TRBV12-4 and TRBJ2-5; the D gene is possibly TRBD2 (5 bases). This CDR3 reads CASSLAGDIQETQYF. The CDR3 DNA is TGTGCCAGCAGTTTAGCGGGAGATATCCAAGAGACCCAGTACTTC.